This is a list of T cell receptor beta chains from one sample in a study of blood T cell repertoires in COVID-19. The assay was immunoSEQ multiplex PCR, and TCRdb's table has in-frame clones only and misses some. The data hold some 130,000 clones, with 83% observed a single time. Input material: PBMCs or T cells enriched from blood (not recorded which). Receptor source: a man aged 25-45 years who had recovered from COVID-19. The CDR3 runs from the conserved cysteine through the conserved F or W. A D gene is named only where the DNA matches it firmly. Clone size is given for some rows only: seen once, a few or many times, or a class if the clone is expanded.

.,TRBV20-1,TRBJ1-2,.,TGCAGTGCCCCGGGGGATGGTGGCTACACCTTC,CSAPGDGGYTF
.,TRBV19,TRBJ1-5,TRBD1,TGTGCCACAAGGACAGGATATAGCAATCAGCCCCAGCATTTT,CATRTGYSNQPQHF
once,TRBV18,TRBJ2-1,TRBD2,TGTGCCAGCTCAATTGGGACTAGCGGGGGCCTTTACCACAATGAGCAGTTCTTC,CASSIGTSGGLYHNEQFF
once,TRBV11-2,TRBJ2-1,.,TGTGCCAGCAGCCCCCGGACAGATCTCAACTTCAATGAGCAGTTCTTC,CASSPRTDLNFNEQFF
few,TRBV7-9,TRBJ2-7,.,TGTGCCATCAGGGGTTTCAGCGATAATGGCTACGAGCAGTACTTC,CAIRGFSDNGYEQYF
.,TRBV5-6,TRBJ1-1,.,TGTGCCAGCAGCTTGGCCGGGAACACTGAAGCTTTCTTT,CASSLAGNTEAFF
.,TRBV25-1,TRBJ2-3,.,TGTGCCAGCAGTGGATTTTTGACTCAGCCCTTCACAGATACGCAGTATTTT,CASSGFLTQPFTDTQYF
.,TRBV4-1,TRBJ1-1,TRBD1,TGCGCCAGCAGCCAAGGGACAGGGCTGAACACTGAAGCTTTCTTT,CASSQGTGLNTEAFF
.,TRBV27,TRBJ1-2,.,TGTGCCAGCAGTCCTCGCGGGGGGGGGACTAACTATGGCTACACCTTC,CASSPRGGGTNYGYTF
.,TRBV9,TRBJ2-2,.,TGTGCCAGCAGCGTAGGCAACGGGAACACCGGGGAGCTGTTTTTT,CASSVGNGNTGELFF
once,TRBV5-6,TRBJ1-6,TRBD1,TGTGCCAGCAGCTTCCCGGGACAGGGGAGTTCACCCCTCCACTTT,CASSFPGQGSSPLHF
.,TRBV10-2,TRBJ1-4,.,TGCGCCAGCCGAACCGGGTTCGGGGAGGGGACTAATGAAAAACTGTTTTTT,CASRTGFGEGTNEKLFF
.,TRBV2,TRBJ1-6,.,TGTGCCAGTAGCTTGGATGGGGGAGGGTCCTATAATTCACCCCTCCACTTT,CASSLDGGGSYNSPLHF
.,TRBV10-3,TRBJ2-7,TRBD1,TGTGCCGCCACTGGGACAGCCTACGAGCAGTACTTC,CAATGTAYEQYF
.,TRBV3-1/TRBV3-2,TRBJ2-7,.,TGTGCCAGCAGCCCCTGGGCGACCGACTACGAGCAGTACTTC,CASSPWATDYEQYF
.,TRBV4-1,TRBJ2-1,.,TGCGCCAGCAGCCCGAAACTAGGAGGCGATGAGCAGTTCTTC,CASSPKLGGDEQFF
once,TRBV5-1,TRBJ1-6,.,TGCGCCAGCAGCTTGGCCGGGGGTAATTCACCCCTCCACTTT,CASSLAGGNSPLHF
.,TRBV4-1,TRBJ2-6,TRBD1,TGCGCCAGCAGCCAAGGGGATTGGGGACAGGGGGCAGCTGGGGCCAACGTCCTGACTTTC,CASSQGDWGQGAAGANVLTF
.,TRBV6-1,TRBJ1-1,.,TGTGCCAGCAGTGAACAGAGGGACACTGAAGCTTTCTTT,CASSEQRDTEAFF
.,TRBV9,TRBJ2-1,TRBD2,TGTGCCAGCAGCTTAAGAGCGGGGGGGCCTGACAATGAGCAGTTCTTC,CASSLRAGGPDNEQFF
.,TRBV5-5,TRBJ2-7,TRBD1,TGTGCCAGCAGCTGGGGGACAGGGGCCTACGAGCAGTACTTC,CASSWGTGAYEQYF
.,TRBV2,TRBJ1-2,.,TGTGCCAGCAGCACTGAGGGAGGCGGCTACACCTTC,CASSTEGGGYTF
.,TRBV19,TRBJ2-1,TRBD1,TGTGCCAGTACCGACGACAGGGGCAAGAATGGGGTTTACAATGAGCAGTTCTTC,CASTDDRGKNGVYNEQFF
.,TRBV27,TRBJ2-3,TRBD1,TGTGCCAGCAGTTTAAATCGATATAGGACAGGGGGGTCAACGCAGTATTTT,CASSLNRYRTGGSTQYF
few,TRBV3-1/TRBV3-2,TRBJ2-1,.,TGTGCCAGCAGCCTGAGAGCGACAGGTTCCTACAATGAGCAGTTCTTC,CASSLRATGSYNEQFF
few,TRBV5-4,TRBJ2-5,.,TGTGCCAGCAGCTTGGGGGGCGCGCTCCAGACCCAGTACTTC,CASSLGGALQTQYF
.,TRBV2,TRBJ2-3,TRBD2,TGTGCCAGCAGTGAACCAGACTGGGGGGAGGGAGATACGCAGTATTTT,CASSEPDWGEGDTQYF
.,TRBV5-5,TRBJ2-7,.,TGTGCCAGCAGCATTACTAGCTCCTACGAGCAGTACTTC,CASSITSSYEQYF
.,TRBV19,TRBJ1-5,.,TGTGCCAGTAGTATCCGAGACGGAGTGAATCAGCCCCAGCATTTT,CASSIRDGVNQPQHF
.,TRBV19,TRBJ1-5,TRBD1,TGTGCCAGTAGTACACAGGGGAGACAGCCCCAGCATTTT,CASSTQGRQPQHF
.,TRBV9,TRBJ2-5,TRBD1,TGTGCCAGCAGCGTAGAGGACAGGAACCAAGAGACCCAGTACTTC,CASSVEDRNQETQYF
.,TRBV10-3,TRBJ2-1,TRBD2,TGTGCCATCAGTGAGTTGGCTTGGGAGGGCCTACGGAATGAGCAGTTCTTC,CAISELAWEGLRNEQFF
.,TRBV10-1,TRBJ1-5,.,TGCGCCAGTACCAAACGACAGGTTAATCAGCCCCAGCATTTT,CASTKRQVNQPQHF
.,TRBV3-1/TRBV3-2,TRBJ2-4,TRBD1,TGTGCCAGCAGCCAAGCTCAGACAGGGTCCGACATTCAGTACTTC,CASSQAQTGSDIQYF
.,TRBV7-6,TRBJ1-1,.,TGTGCCAGCAGCTTAGGGACAGCGAACACTGAAGCTTTCTTT,CASSLGTANTEAFF
.,TRBV19,TRBJ2-4,.,TGTGCCAGTAGTATCAGGGGAGGGATGAACATTCAGTACTTC,CASSIRGGMNIQYF
few,TRBV11-2,TRBJ1-1,.,TGTGCCAGCAGCTTAGGGGGCGTCGGGTTGGACACTGAAGCTTTCTTT,CASSLGGVGLDTEAFF
.,TRBV5-6,TRBJ1-6,TRBD1,TGTGCCAGCAGCTTGGGGGACAGGACTAATTCACCCCTCCACTTT,CASSLGDRTNSPLHF
.,TRBV5-6,TRBJ1-3,.,TGTGCCAGCAGCTCGGACAGCAGAAACACCATATATTTT,CASSSDSRNTIYF
.,TRBV10-3,TRBJ1-5,.,TGTGCCAGCGCTCAGGGGACCGATCAGCCCCAGCATTTT,CASAQGTDQPQHF
.,TRBV30,TRBJ2-1,TRBD2,TGTGCCTGGAGCGGTAAGACTAGCGGGCGAAACAATGAGCAGTTCTTC,CAWSGKTSGRNNEQFF
.,TRBV25-1,TRBJ1-6,.,TGTGCCAGCAGTGATTTATTGGGAGGTTCACCCCTCCACTTT,CASSDLLGGSPLHF